This T cell receptor beta chain was sequenced for a study of cytomegalovirus exposure and HLA in healthy donors. On this clone itself: The antigen remains undetermined.

Per germline, CDR1 LNHDA and CDR2 SQIVND (reference sequence). CDR3 size: 14 residues. Trimming pared 7 bases from V and 5 bases from J, leaving 17 bases between. Study observations and caveats: Presence/absence analyses supposed approximately even sequencing depth among donors. Relative to equally common others, HLA-associated TCR beta chains showed greater clonal expansion in a later analysis. Later analysis associated a missense DCLRE1C variant with TCR beta V- and J-gene trimming.

The PCR employed 60 Vbeta primers together with 13 Jbeta primers. Profiling relied on immunoSEQ multiplex PCR, and the TCRdb table lists in-frame clones only, not all of them. There are over 85,000 clones in the sample; 60% to 85% occur only once, and 1.3% lies in the top ten. The rearrangement links TRBV19 to TRBJ1-1, with a tentative D call TRBD1 (6 bases). This sequence originates from a woman younger than 45 in good health and CMV-seronegative. Sequenced input: PBMCs. The CDR3 sequence: CASTGGGLRTEAFF. The CDR3 coding sequence is TGTGCCAGTACCGGCGGGGGGCTTAGGACTGAAGCTTTCTTT.